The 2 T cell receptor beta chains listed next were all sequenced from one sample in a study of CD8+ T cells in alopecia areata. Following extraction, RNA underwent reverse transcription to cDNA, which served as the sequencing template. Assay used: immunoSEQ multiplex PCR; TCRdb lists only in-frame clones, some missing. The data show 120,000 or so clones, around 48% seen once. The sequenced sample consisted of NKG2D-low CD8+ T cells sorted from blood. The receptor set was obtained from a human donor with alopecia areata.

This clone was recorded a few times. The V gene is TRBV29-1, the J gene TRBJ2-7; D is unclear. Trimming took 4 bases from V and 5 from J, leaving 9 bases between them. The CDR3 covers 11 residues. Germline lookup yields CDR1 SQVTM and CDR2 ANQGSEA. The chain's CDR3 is CSVVWVDEQYF. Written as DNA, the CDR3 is TGCAGCGTTGTTTGGGTGGACGAGCAGTACTTC.

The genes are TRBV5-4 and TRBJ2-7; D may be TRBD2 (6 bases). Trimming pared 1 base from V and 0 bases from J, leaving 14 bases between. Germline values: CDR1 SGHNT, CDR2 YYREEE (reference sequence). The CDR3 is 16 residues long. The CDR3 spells CASSLKLGDSSYEQYF. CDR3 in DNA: TGTGCCAGCAGCTTGAAGCTTGGGGACTCCTCCTACGAGCAGTACTTC.